This TCR beta chain was identified in a study of beta chain features in type 1 diabetes. The wider study: What patients shared with healthy donors was a similar profile of age, gender and cell yields. Sorted cell examination encompassed over 90 million cells across all samples.

General study findings and limits: The similarity of naive, central memory and Treg TCRB repertoires appeared greater among patients than among healthy donors. At VDJ recombination sites, type 1 diabetes patients had fewer insertions and more deleted nucleotides. Across all four CD4+ subsets, people with type 1 diabetes showed modestly shorter TCRB CDR3s.

Since all of the isolated RNA was reverse transcribed, expressed TCRB transcripts were what got sequenced. Clones were sequenced by immunoSEQ multiplex PCR, and TCRdb holds only the in-frame ones, with some missing. The table records about 650,000 clones, around 12% of them present only once. CDR3 length equals 17 residues. CDR1 is SGHRS, CDR2 YFSETQ, per germline. The V gene lost 3 bases and the J gene lost 1 base, with 19 bases spanning the gap. This clone was seen only a few times. Its antigen is not known. The origin of this receptor is a man aged 25 to 45 with type 1 diabetes. The J gene is TRBJ1-2, the V gene TRBV5-1; weak D call: TRBD1 (6 bases). The sequencing input was naive CD4+ T cells from blood. For the CDR3, the DNA is TGCGCCAGCAGCTCCGGACAGCCTCAATTTGATAACTATGGCTACACCTTC. Amino acid sequence: CASSSGQPQFDNYGYTF.